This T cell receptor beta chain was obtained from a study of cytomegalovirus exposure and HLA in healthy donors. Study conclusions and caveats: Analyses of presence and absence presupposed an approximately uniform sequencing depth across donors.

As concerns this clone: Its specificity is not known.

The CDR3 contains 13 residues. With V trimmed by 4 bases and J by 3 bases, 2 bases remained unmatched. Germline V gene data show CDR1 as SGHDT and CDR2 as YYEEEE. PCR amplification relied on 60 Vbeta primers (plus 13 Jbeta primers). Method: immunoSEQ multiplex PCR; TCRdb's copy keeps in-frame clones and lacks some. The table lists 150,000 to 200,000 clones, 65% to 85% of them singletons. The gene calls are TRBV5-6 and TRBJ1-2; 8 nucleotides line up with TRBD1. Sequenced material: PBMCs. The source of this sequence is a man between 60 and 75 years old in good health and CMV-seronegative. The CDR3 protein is CASSPGGDYGYTF. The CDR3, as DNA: TGTGCCAGCAGCCCAGGGGGCGACTATGGCTACACCTTC.